This is a list of T cell receptor beta chains from one sample in a study of blood T cell repertoires in COVID-19. TCRdb's table, derived via immunoSEQ multiplex PCR, lists solely in-frame clones and lacks some. The sample yields 80,000 or so clones, 75% to 90% seen once. The sequencing input was peripheral blood. These receptors all stem from a human donor in a cohort sampled during active COVID-19. The CDR3 runs from the conserved cysteine through the conserved F or W.

15	TRBV6-6	CASRRTGGGNSPLHF
14	TRBV6-5	CASSHRGVLSEAFF
15	TRBV7-8	CASSATSGVLYEQYF
19	TRBV7-2	CASSLARSVRGSSYNEQFF
16	TRBV18	CASSPYLGQSNEKLFF
17	TRBV15	CATSTTVLTPGRTEAFF
16	TRBV2	CASSVGGGGSNQPQHF
11	TRBV3-1/TRBV3-2	CASSQSYGYTF
15	TRBV18	CASSPLGGPTDTQYF
16	TRBV18	CASSPIGTGDSNGYTF
17	TRBV28	CASSLSSRVFYNQPQHF
16	TRBV7-9	CASSPKVGREDTEAFF
16	TRBV27	CASSRRLAGVSDEQYF
20	TRBV15	CATSRDTGTHLRSSYNEQFF
16	TRBV7-3	CASSPDTSGPSYEQYF
15	TRBV14	CASSQGFRNQETQYF
16	TRBV6-6	CASSTGIQGANTEAFF
17	TRBV13	CASSRGQAGKSTGELFF
13	TRBV7-3	CASSLGPEETQYF
13	TRBV3-1/TRBV3-2	CASSRQGAYEQYF
15	TRBV6-2/TRBV6-3	CASSYKADSNQPQHF
17	TRBV7-8	CASSLPRTGGENTEAFF
16	TRBV15	CATSRGTGGSGNTIYF